These 12 T cell receptor beta chains were all obtained from the same sample, sequenced in a study of blood T cell repertoires in COVID-19. Clones were sequenced by immunoSEQ multiplex PCR, and TCRdb holds only the in-frame ones, with some missing. Of 240,000 or so clones listed, 70% to 90% were seen once; the top ten hold roughly 0.8%. Sequenced: peripheral blood. These receptors came from a woman aged 25 to 45 with acute or convalescent COVID-19.

The rearrangement uses TRBV19 and TRBJ1-5; TRBD1 might be the D (5 bases). The CDR3 has 19 residues. Germline V gives CDR1 LNHDA, CDR2 SQIVND (reference sequence). Trimming removed 0 bases at V and 1 base at J, with 19 bases between. The CDR3 DNA reads as TGTGCCAGTAGTATAGATCTATTTTGGGGGGGAAGGAGCAATCAGCCCCAGCATTTT. Translation: CASSIDLFWGGRSNQPQHF.

J is TRBJ1-5 and V is TRBV30; D gene ambiguous. Trimming removed 0 bases at V and 6 bases at J, with 12 bases between. Germline V gene sequence: CDR1 GTSNPN, CDR2 SVGIG (reference sequence). CDR3 length: 14 amino acids. The CDR3 DNA reads TGTGCCTGGAGTGTTATACAGTTCGGTCAGCCCCAGCATTTT. It codes for CAWSVIQFGQPQHF. The variable domain in full, completed from reference TRBV30 and TRBJ1-5, reads SQTIHQWPATLVQPVGSPLSLECTVEGTSNPNLYWYRQAAGRGLQLLFYSVGIGQISSEVPQNLSASRPQDRQFILSSKKLLLSDSGFYLCAWSVIQFGQPQHFGDGTRLSIL.

V usage is TRBV5-4 and J usage is TRBJ1-5; D gene unclear. The germline V and J ends were trimmed by 9 bases and 1 base, with 14 bases remaining between them. This CDR3 has 14 amino acids. The germline V gene has CDR1 SGHNT and CDR2 YYREEE (reference sequence). CDR3 coding DNA: TGTGCCACTCGCGAGGGAGGGAGCAATCAGCCCCAGCATTTT. Protein product: CATREGGSNQPQHF.

The chain recombines TRBV6-6 with TRBJ2-1; 10 positions agree with TRBD2. Looked up from germline, CDR1 is MNHNY and CDR2 is SVGAGI (reference sequence). The length of the CDR3 is 15 residues. With V trimmed by 3 bases and J by 2 bases, 1 base remained unmatched. CDR3: CASSYSGRTYNEQFF. DNA for the CDR3: TGTGCCAGCAGTTATAGCGGGAGGACCTACAATGAGCAGTTCTTC.

The chain joins TRBV7-2 to TRBJ2-7, with D tentatively TRBD2 (6 bases). Germline V gene sequence: CDR1 SGHTA, CDR2 FQGNSA. The CDR3 consists of 18 residues. V lost 4 bases and J 4 bases, leaving 26 bases between the germline ends. The CDR3 loop is CASSSTRGGGKERYEQYF. CDR3 coding DNA: TGTGCCAGCAGCTCGACCCGGGGTGGGGGGAAAGAAAGGTACGAGCAGTACTTC.

This chain links TRBV27 with TRBJ2-3, with D maybe TRBD1 (6 bases). Trimming shortened V by 0 bases and J by 3 bases, and 7 bases separated the two germline ends. There are 14 residues in the CDR3. Per the germline V gene, CDR1 is MNHEY and CDR2 is SMNVEV (reference sequence). In nucleotides, the CDR3 is TGTGCCAGCAGTTTATCCCAGGGGACAGATACGCAGTATTTT. Protein: CASSLSQGTDTQYF.

This chain connects TRBV5-5 to TRBJ1-4; 7 bases fit TRBD1. CDR1 is SGHKS and CDR2 is YYEKEE in the germline V gene (reference sequence). This CDR3 has 15 residues. The junction had 5 bases not matched to a gene; V was cut back by 4 bases and J by 2 bases. The CDR3 region has the DNA TGTGCCAGCAGCGGGTCCAGGGGGACTAATGAAAAACTGTTTTTT. The encoded protein is CASSGSRGTNEKLFF.

This clone was seen a few times. The chain recombines TRBV6-5 with TRBJ1-5; maybe TRBD1 (5 bases). The V end lost 0 bases, the J end lost 2 bases, and 8 bases lay between the germline ends. Germline CDR1 reads MNHEY; CDR2 reads SVGAGI. The CDR3 length is 15 residues. The CDR3 spells CASSYSGGGNQPQHF. CDR3 sequence (DNA): TGTGCCAGCAGTTACTCCGGGGGGGGCAATCAGCCCCAGCATTTT.

The chain recombines TRBV19 with TRBJ2-7, with 8 bases identical to TRBD2. The V and J ends lost 2 bases and 4 bases, in that order; junction bases with no gene match: 10. Germline CDR1 and CDR2: LNHDA and SQIVND (reference sequence). This CDR3 region has 16 residues. CDR3 DNA: TGTGCCAGTAGTATAATTCCGACTAGCGTTATATACGAGCAGTACTTC. Its translation is CASSIIPTSVIYEQYF.

The chain links TRBV11-2 to TRBJ2-3; 14 bases match TRBD2. The V and J ends lost 4 bases and 3 bases, in that order; junction bases with no gene match: 3. Germline-derived CDR1 and CDR2 are SGHAT and FQNNGV. CDR3 size: 16 residues. The CDR3 coding sequence is TGTGCCAGCAGCTCAAGACTAGCGGGGGGGACAGATACGCAGTATTTT. Its translation: CASSSRLAGGTDTQYF.

This chain links TRBV9 with TRBJ1-4, with TRBD1 as a possible D gene (5 bases). Trimming left V 2 bases short and J 8 bases short, with 13 bases between. Germline CDR1 reads SGDLS; CDR2 reads YYNGEE. The CDR3 sequence is 14 residues long. CDR3 loop: CASSVGGTGEKLFF. CDR3 in DNA: TGTGCCAGCAGCGTCGGGGGGACGGGGGAAAAACTGTTTTTT.

This clone was recorded once. V and J are TRBV18 and TRBJ2-3, with D unclear. Germline V gene sequence: CDR1 KGHSH, CDR2 LQKENI. V was clipped by 3 bases and J by 7 bases, with 20 bases between them. This CDR3 has 16 residues. For the CDR3, the DNA is TGTGCCAGCTCACCCAAGACTTTCTCTAACCCATATACGCAGTATTTT. This codes for CASSPKTFSNPYTQYF.